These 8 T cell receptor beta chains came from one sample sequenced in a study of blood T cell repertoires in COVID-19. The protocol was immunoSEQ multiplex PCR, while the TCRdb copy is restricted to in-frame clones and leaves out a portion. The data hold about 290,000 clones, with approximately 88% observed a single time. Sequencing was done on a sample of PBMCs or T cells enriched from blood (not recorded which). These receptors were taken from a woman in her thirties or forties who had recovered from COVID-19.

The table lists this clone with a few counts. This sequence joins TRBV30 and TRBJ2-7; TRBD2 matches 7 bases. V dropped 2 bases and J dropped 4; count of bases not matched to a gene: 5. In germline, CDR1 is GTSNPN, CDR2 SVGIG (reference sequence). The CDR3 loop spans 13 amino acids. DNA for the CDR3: TGTGCCTGGAGTAGGCTAGCGGTGTACGAGCAGTACTTC. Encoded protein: CAWSRLAVYEQYF.

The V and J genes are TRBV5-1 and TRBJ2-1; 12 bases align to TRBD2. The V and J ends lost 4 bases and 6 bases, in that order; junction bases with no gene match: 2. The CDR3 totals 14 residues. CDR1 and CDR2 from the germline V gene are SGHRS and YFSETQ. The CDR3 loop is CASSKTSGSNEQFF. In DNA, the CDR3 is TGCGCCAGCAGCAAGACTAGCGGGAGCAATGAGCAGTTCTTC. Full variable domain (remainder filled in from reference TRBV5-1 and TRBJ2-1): KAGVTQTPRYLIKTRGQQVTLSCSPISGHRSVSWYQQTPGQGLQFLFEYFSETQRNKGNFPGRFSGRQFSNSRSEMNVSTLELGDSALYLCASSKTSGSNEQFFGPGTRLTVL.

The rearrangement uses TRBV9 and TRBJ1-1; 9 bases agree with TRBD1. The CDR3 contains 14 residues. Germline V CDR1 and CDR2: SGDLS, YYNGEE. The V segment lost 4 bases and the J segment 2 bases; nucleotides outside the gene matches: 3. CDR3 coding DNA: TGTGCCAGCAGCATACAGGGGGCAAACACTGAAGCTTTCTTT. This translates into CASSIQGANTEAFF.

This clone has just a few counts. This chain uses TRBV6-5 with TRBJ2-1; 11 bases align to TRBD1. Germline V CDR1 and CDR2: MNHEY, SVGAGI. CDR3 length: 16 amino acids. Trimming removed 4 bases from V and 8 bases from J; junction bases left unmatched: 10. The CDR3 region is CASSSHGTGGGDEQFF. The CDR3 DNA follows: TGTGCCAGCAGTTCCCACGGGACAGGGGGTGGGGATGAGCAGTTCTTC.

The CDR3: CASSDDTRVGNEQYF. CDR3 nucleotides: TGTGCCAGCAGTGATGATACGAGGGTAGGAAACGAGCAGTACTTC. The chain has TRBV2 and TRBJ2-7, with D perhaps TRBD2 (5 bases). Germline CDR1 is SNHLY and CDR2 is FYNNEI. The CDR3 is 15 residues long. V was trimmed by 3 bases and J by 5 bases, leaving 17 bases between them.

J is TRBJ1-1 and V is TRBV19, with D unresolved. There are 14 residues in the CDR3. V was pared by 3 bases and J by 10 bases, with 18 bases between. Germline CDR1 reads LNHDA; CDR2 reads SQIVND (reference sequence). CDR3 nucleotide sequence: TGTGCCAGTAGTATTGGTCCCTCAGGTGCCGGAGCTTTCTTT. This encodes CASSIGPSGAGAFF.

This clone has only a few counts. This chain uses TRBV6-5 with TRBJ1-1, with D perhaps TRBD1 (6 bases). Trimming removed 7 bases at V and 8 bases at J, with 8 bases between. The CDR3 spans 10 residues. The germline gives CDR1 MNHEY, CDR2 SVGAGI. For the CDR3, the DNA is TGTGCCAGCACAGACAGGGAAGCTTTCTTT. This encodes CASTDREAFF.

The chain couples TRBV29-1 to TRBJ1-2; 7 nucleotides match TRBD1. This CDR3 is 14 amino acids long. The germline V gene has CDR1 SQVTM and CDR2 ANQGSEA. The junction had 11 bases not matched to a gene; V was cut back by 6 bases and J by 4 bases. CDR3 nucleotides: TGCAGCGTCTTAGACCGGGACAGTCCCTATGGCTACACCTTC. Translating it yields CSVLDRDSPYGYTF.